These 27 T cell receptor beta chains share one sample of origin, sequenced in a study of blood T cell repertoires in COVID-19. Repertoires were generated with immunoSEQ multiplex PCR, while TCRdb's copy carries only in-frame clones and drops some. Among about 190,000 clones listed, around 84% were seen once. Sequenced material: peripheral blood. These receptors all stem from a man aged 30-40 years with active or convalescent COVID-19.

The chain is built from TRBV28 and TRBJ2-7, with D possibly being TRBD2 (5 bases). Between the trimmed V and J ends, which lost 5 bases and 7 bases, there was a span of 12 bases. The CDR3 runs 12 residues. The V gene's germline CDR1 is MDHEN and CDR2 SYDVKM. The DNA for the CDR3 is TGTGCCAGCAGTGCCACCCCGGGAGAGCAGTACGTC. Its translation is CASSATPGEQYV.

The V gene is TRBV18, the J gene TRBJ1-6; possible D gene TRBD1, 5 bases. Germline CDR1 and CDR2: KGHSH and LQKENI. CDR3 size: 17 residues. V lost 1 base to trimming and J lost 7 bases, with 17 bases between them. Written as DNA, the CDR3 is TGTGCCAGCTCACCACGGGCCAGGGCCCATGGAAATTCACCCCTCCACTTT. Protein: CASSPRARAHGNSPLHF.

This chain connects TRBV10-3 to TRBJ2-1; possible D gene TRBD1, 6 bases. The CDR3 has 16 amino acids. Trimming pared 9 bases from V and 1 base from J, leaving 19 bases between. The germline CDR1 and CDR2 sequences are ENHRY and SYGVKD. CDR3 coding DNA: TGTGCCATAGAGGCAGGGGATACGCGGTCCTACAATGAGCAGTTCTTC. It specifies CAIEAGDTRSYNEQFF.

This chain uses TRBV5-4 with TRBJ1-2, with 9 bases fitting TRBD1. Germline assignment: CDR1 SGHNT and CDR2 YYREEE (reference sequence). The junction had 7 bases not matched to a gene; V was cut back by 0 bases and J by 1 base. CDR3 size: 17 residues. CDR3 loop: CASSLVARGQGNYGYTF. CDR3 nucleotides: TGTGCCAGCAGCTTGGTTGCCAGGGGACAGGGTAACTATGGCTACACCTTC.

This clone was counted once. The V gene is TRBV10-3, the J gene TRBJ1-1, with TRBD1 matching 7 bases. V shed 0 bases and J 1 base; nucleotides not matched to a gene: 5. Per germline, CDR1 ENHRY and CDR2 SYGVKD. The CDR3 length is 16 residues. The CDR3 nucleotides are TGTGCCATCAGTGAGTCTACAGGGGTGGAGAACACTGAAGCTTTCTTT. This gives the protein CAISESTGVENTEAFF.

This rearrangement joins TRBV30 to TRBJ2-5; D is unclear. The CDR3 runs 13 residues. Trimming pared 0 bases from V and 2 bases from J, leaving 7 bases between. Germline V gives CDR1 GTSNPN, CDR2 SVGIG (reference sequence). For the CDR3, the DNA is TGTGCCTGGAGTGTACAACAGCAAGAGACCCAGTACTTC. Residues: CAWSVQQQETQYF.

The chain links TRBV6-2 or TRBV6-3 to TRBJ2-2, with a possible D match to TRBD2 (5 bases). Germline V gene sequence: CDR1 MNHEY, CDR2 SVGEGT. V lost 0 bases, J lost 1 base, and 9 bases lay in between. The CDR3 extends over 16 amino acids. The CDR3 nucleotides are TGTGCCAGCAGTTACTCGATTCGGGGGAACACCGGGGAGCTGTTTTTT. Translated, it gives CASSYSIRGNTGELFF.

To note about this clone: The junction shows a germline mismatch at one end, possibly a read error. The chain recombines TRBV2 with TRBJ2-5; 7 bases agree with TRBD1. CDR1 is SNHLY and CDR2 is FYNNEI in the germline V gene. The CDR3 contains 11 residues. CDR3 sequence reads: CASSARQGVHF. The CDR3 DNA is TGTGCCAGCAGTGCGCGGCAGGGGGTGCACTTC.

The chain has TRBV5-1 and TRBJ2-7, with 12 bases matching TRBD2. Germline loops: CDR1 SGHRS, CDR2 YFSETQ. The CDR3 consists of 15 residues. The junction had 5 bases not matched to a gene; V was cut back by 4 bases and J by 3 bases. The DNA of the CDR3 is TGCGCCAGCAGCAAGACTAGCGGGAGCTTCTACGAGCAGTACTTC. Encoded protein: CASSKTSGSFYEQYF.

Notes on this clone: The junction departs from germline at one end; a sequencing error may be responsible. The rearrangement joins TRBV7-7 to TRBJ1-3; TRBD1 agrees at 10 bases. The germline V gene encodes CDR1 SSHAT and CDR2 FNYEAQ (reference sequence). The CDR3 is made up of 15 amino acids. CDR3 sequence (DNA): TGTGCTAGCAGCAGCGGGACAGGGGCTGGAAACACCATATATTTT. It specifies CASSSGTGAGNTIYF.

CDR3 coding DNA: TGTGCCAGCAGCTTAGGGTTCGCTAGCGGGACCTACAATGAGCAGTTCTTC. The encoded protein is CASSLGFASGTYNEQFF. The J gene is TRBJ2-1, the V gene TRBV11-3; 9 nucleotides line up with TRBD2. V lost 1 base to trimming and J lost 2 bases; unmatched junction nucleotides: 6. Germline V CDR1 and CDR2: SGHNT, YENEEA. This CDR3 contains 17 residues.

This chain connects TRBV19 to TRBJ1-5; D is ambiguous. V dropped 8 bases and J dropped 0 bases, with 8 bases sitting between them. The CDR3 length is 13 residues. The germline V gene encodes CDR1 LNHDA and CDR2 SQIVND (reference sequence). The CDR3 sequence: CASAGYSNQPQHF. CDR3 sequence (DNA): TGTGCCAGTGCGGGTTATAGCAATCAGCCCCAGCATTTT.

The chain links TRBV25-1 to TRBJ1-6, with 7 bases matching TRBD1. The CDR3 is 18 residues long. V was clipped by 5 bases and J by 3 bases; unmatched bases: 13. The germline CDR1 and CDR2 sequences are MGHDK and SYGVNS. CDR3: CASSPRFRDSFYNSPLHF. Written as DNA, the CDR3 is TGTGCCAGCAGTCCCCGGTTCCGGGACAGTTTCTATAATTCACCCCTCCACTTT. Combining the CDR3 with reference TRBV25-1 and TRBJ1-6 gives the whole variable domain EADIYQTPRYLVIGTGKKITLECSQTMGHDKMYWYQQDPGMELHLIHYSYGVNSTEKGDLSSESTVSRIRTEHFPLTLESARPSHTSQYLCASSPRFRDSFYNSPLHFGNGTRLTVT.

This rearrangement joins TRBV27 to TRBJ1-1; 8 bases map to TRBD1. Germline CDR1 is MNHEY and CDR2 is SMNVEV (reference sequence). V was clipped by 4 bases and J by 3 bases; unmatched bases: 7. The CDR3 covers 15 residues. The CDR3 DNA reads as TGTGCCAGCAGTTGGACAGGGCCGAGGTACACTGAAGCTTTCTTT. As protein: CASSWTGPRYTEAFF.

This chain links TRBV14 with TRBJ1-1, with 7 bases fitting TRBD1. The CDR3 runs to 13 residues. Germline-derived CDR1 and CDR2 are SGHDN and FVKESK. Trimming cost V 5 bases and J 4 bases; bases outside gene matches: 4. CDR3 region: CASSSHRGTEAFF. The DNA of the CDR3 is TGTGCCAGCAGCTCCCACAGGGGCACTGAAGCTTTCTTT. The variable domain in full, with the rest retrieved from reference TRBV14 and TRBJ1-1, is EAGVTQFPSHSVIEKGQTVTLRCDPISGHDNLYWYRRVMGKEIKFLLHFVKESKQDESGMPNNRFLAERTGGTYSTLKVQPAELEDSGVYFCASSSHRGTEAFFGQGTRLTVV.

This rearrangement joins TRBV4-1 to TRBJ2-4; a possible D gene is TRBD2 (5 bases). Trimming took 5 bases from V and 2 from J, leaving 13 bases between them. CDR3 length: 15 residues. Per the germline V gene, CDR1 is MGHRA and CDR2 is YSYEKL. This chain's CDR3 is CASSSLTGTKNIQYF. For the CDR3, the DNA is TGCGCCAGCAGCTCCCTAACGGGGACCAAAAACATTCAGTACTTC.

This clone was seen a few times. The chain combines TRBV4-3 with TRBJ1-4; maybe TRBD1 (5 bases). V lost 1 base and J 8 bases, leaving 20 bases between the germline ends. CDR1 LGHNA and CDR2 YSLEER come from the germline V gene. The CDR3 extends over 17 amino acids. DNA for the CDR3: TGCGCCAGCAGCCAAGGTGCGGGGCCTTCGGTGGGGGAAAAACTGTTTTTT. Protein sequence: CASSQGAGPSVGEKLFF.

This clone has only one observation. The chain carries TRBV24-1 and TRBJ1-5; no firm D call. Germline loops: CDR1 KGHDR, CDR2 SFDVKD. V was shortened by 9 bases and J by 4 bases, with 9 bases between the two germline ends. The CDR3 is 12 amino acids. The CDR3 loop is CATSEGNQPQHF. CDR3 sequence (DNA): TGTGCCACCTCGGAGGGAAATCAGCCCCAGCATTTT.

The gene calls are TRBV7-2 and TRBJ1-6; TRBD1 agrees at 10 bases. CDR1 is SGHTA, CDR2 FQGNSA, per germline. The length of the CDR3 is 19 residues. V shed 0 bases and J 9 bases; nucleotides not matched to a gene: 14. Here the CDR3 reads CASSLARQGAIGAGSPLHF. Written as DNA, the CDR3 is TGTGCCAGCAGCTTAGCGCGACAGGGGGCGATCGGGGCGGGTTCACCCCTCCACTTT.

This clone has just one count. J is TRBJ2-4 and V is TRBV19; 8 bases match TRBD1. Germline V gene lookup returns CDR1 LNHDA and CDR2 SQIVND (reference sequence). V dropped 0 bases and J dropped 0; count of bases not matched to a gene: 7. The CDR3 totals 18 residues. DNA for the CDR3: TGTGCCAGTAGTATAGACCCGACAGGGGATTCAGCCAAAAACATTCAGTACTTC. Protein: CASSIDPTGDSAKNIQYF.

The V and J genes are TRBV20-1 and TRBJ2-7; D is undetermined. CDR1 and CDR2 from the germline V gene are DFQATT and SNEGSKA (reference sequence). The CDR3 totals 9 residues. The DNA for the CDR3 is TGCAGTGCTAGTGATCGGTCTGCCGTC. Translated, it gives CSASDRSAV.

V is TRBV6-6 and J is TRBJ2-5; weak D call: TRBD2 (5 bases). The V end was cut by 6 bases, the J end by 3 bases, with 14 bases between. Germline V gene data show CDR1 as MNHNY and CDR2 as SVGAGI (reference sequence). The CDR3 runs 14 residues. CDR3: CASSPYSGKETQYF. The CDR3 bases are TGTGCCAGCAGCCCCTACTCGGGAAAAGAGACCCAGTACTTC.

This sequence joins TRBV6-5 and TRBJ1-1, with 9 bases that match TRBD1. The CDR3 runs 14 residues. From germline, CDR1 is MNHEY and CDR2 SVGAGI. Trimming removed 6 bases from V and 4 bases from J; junction bases left unmatched: 6. The CDR3 nucleotides are TGTGCCAGCAGGCCAACAGGGGGCATCACTGAAGCTTTCTTT. Translated, it gives CASRPTGGITEAFF.

V usage is TRBV9 and J usage is TRBJ1-5; D is possibly TRBD1 (5 bases). V gave up 4 bases and J gave up 4 bases, with 15 bases separating them. The CDR3 spans 15 residues. Germline V gene lookup returns CDR1 SGDLS and CDR2 YYNGEE. CDR3 bases: TGTGCCAGCAGCCTCGGGGGGGGTCATAATCAGCCCCAGCATTTT. Amino acids: CASSLGGGHNQPQHF.

J is TRBJ2-7 and V is TRBV11-3; TRBD1 matches at 8 bases. After removal of 0 bases from V and 2 bases from J, the junction contained 3 bases not matched to a gene. This CDR3 contains 15 residues. Germline values: CDR1 SGHNT, CDR2 YENEEA. The CDR3 reads CASSLEQGVTYEQYF. The CDR3 DNA follows: TGTGCCAGCAGCTTAGAACAGGGGGTTACCTACGAGCAGTACTTC. The full variable domain, in which reference TRBV11-3 and TRBJ2-7 provide the parts outside the CDR3, is EAGVVQSPRYKIIEKKQPVAFWCNPISGHNTLYWYLQNLGQGPELLIRYENEEAVDDSQLPKDRFSAERLKGVDSTLKIQPAELGDSAVYLCASSLEQGVTYEQYFGPGTRLTVT.

This chain links TRBV7-3 with TRBJ2-5; weak D call: TRBD1 (6 bases). Looked up from germline, CDR1 is SGHTA and CDR2 is FQGTGA. V was clipped by 1 base and J by 2 bases, with 11 bases between them. The CDR3 length is 15 residues. The CDR3: CASSLNGGQQETQYF. For the CDR3, the DNA is TGTGCCAGCAGCTTAAACGGAGGACAGCAAGAGACCCAGTACTTC.

V usage is TRBV18 and J usage is TRBJ1-2, with D possibly TRBD1 on 5 matching bases. Germline lookup yields CDR1 KGHSH and CDR2 LQKENI. This CDR3 contains 15 residues. Trimming shortened V by 0 bases and J by 0 bases, and 8 bases separated the two germline ends. As DNA, the CDR3 is TGTGCCAGCTCACCACCGGGACTTTCTAACTATGGCTACACCTTC. It translates to CASSPPGLSNYGYTF.